Listed here are 18 T cell receptor beta chains from one sample, sequenced in a study of a mutant IDH1 vaccine in newly diagnosed glioma. Generated by immunoSEQ multiplex PCR, the TCRdb table keeps only in-frame clones and is missing some. The sample holds approximately 50,000 clones, around 87% seen once. Their antigens remain unidentified. Specified time point: week 23, last vaccination. In the vaccine, a single dose held 300 ug of the mutant IDH1 20-mer peptide, along with topical imiquimod. The sample was PBMCs, taken from a glioma patient whose treatment included an IDH1 peptide vaccine. The source of these receptors is a man in his forties with glioma.

The rearrangement joins TRBV19 to TRBJ2-1, with TRBD2 identical over 13 bases. The trim removed 9 bases at V and 4 bases at J, leaving 6 bases unmatched. Per the germline V gene, CDR1 is LNHDA and CDR2 is SQIVND (reference sequence). There are 15 residues in the CDR3. CDR3 amino acids: CARLGLAGVYNEQFF. CDR3 coding DNA: TGTGCCAGACTTGGACTAGCGGGAGTGTACAATGAGCAGTTCTTC.

CDR3 DNA: TGCGCCAGCAGCGTAGGGACGGCGACCACTGAAGCTTTCTTT. This translates into CASSVGTATTEAFF. The chain uses TRBV5-1 and TRBJ1-1; D perhaps matches TRBD1 (5 bases). This CDR3 has 14 amino acids. V was trimmed by 4 bases and J by 4 bases, leaving 14 bases between them. Germline assignment: CDR1 SGHRS and CDR2 YFSETQ.

This clone showed up just once. V gene TRBV5-1 combines with J gene TRBJ2-7, with D uncertain. CDR1 is SGHRS and CDR2 is YFSETQ in the germline V gene. This CDR3 is 14 amino acids long. Trimming took off 4 bases at V and 10 bases at J, with 21 bases between the two ends. As DNA, the CDR3 is TGCGCCAGCAGCCCGGGTGAGGCCTGGGGAAGTCAGTACTTC. Encoded protein: CASSPGEAWGSQYF.

The V and J genes are TRBV9 and TRBJ2-1, with unresolved D. Germline CDR1 SGDLS, CDR2 YYNGEE. Trimming took off 0 bases at V and 8 bases at J, with 12 bases between the two ends. The CDR3 is made up of 14 amino acids. This chain's CDR3 is CASSVGPEFYEQFF. Here the CDR3 DNA reads TGTGCCAGCAGCGTAGGACCGGAGTTTTATGAGCAGTTCTTC. The full variable domain, its missing parts supplied by reference TRBV9 and TRBJ2-1, is DSGVTQTPKHLITATGQRVTLRCSPRSGDLSVYWYQQSLDQGLQFLIQYYNGEERAKGNILERFSAQQFPDLHSELNLSSLELGDSALYFCASSVGPEFYEQFFGPGTRLTVL.

CDR3 nucleotide sequence: TGCGCCAGCAGCCTGGAGGACAGGGGGGGTGAAAAACTGTTTTTT. This gives the protein CASSLEDRGGEKLFF. The chain is built from TRBV5-1 and TRBJ1-4; 10 bases are a match to TRBD1. The CDR3 totals 15 residues. V was clipped by 4 bases and J by 7 bases; unmatched bases: 7. In germline, CDR1 is SGHRS, CDR2 YFSETQ.

The chain uses TRBV27 and TRBJ1-3; TRBD1 aligns across 7 bases. The CDR3 is 14 amino acids. Germline values: CDR1 MNHEY, CDR2 SMNVEV (reference sequence). Trimming took 8 bases from V and 0 from J; bases not matched to a gene: 4. The CDR3 here is CASQDRSSGNTIYF. CDR3 sequence (DNA): TGTGCCAGCCAGGACAGGAGCTCTGGAAACACCATATATTTT.

The rearrangement uses TRBV12-5 and TRBJ1-2; the D gene is possibly TRBD1 (6 bases). The CDR3 is made up of 15 amino acids. V lost 1 base, J lost 7 bases, and 16 bases lay in between. Germline-derived CDR1 and CDR2 are LGHNT and FRNRAP. The CDR3 coding sequence is TGTGCTAGTGGTTTGGATTTACAGGGTAGGGGTGGCTACACCTTC. Translated: CASGLDLQGRGGYTF.

This chain joins TRBV5-1 and TRBJ2-5, with D unresolved. Trimming removed 3 bases at V and 2 bases at J, with 11 bases between. The CDR3 runs 14 residues. Germline CDR1 and CDR2: SGHRS and YFSETQ. CDR3 sequence: CASSYAETQETQYF. CDR3 coding DNA: TGCGCCAGCAGCTATGCAGAGACACAAGAGACCCAGTACTTC.

J is TRBJ1-2 and V is TRBV4-2, with 10 bases matching TRBD1. This CDR3 contains 13 residues. Germline V gives CDR1 LGHNA, CDR2 YNFKEQ. Unmatched junction bases numbered 3, after V lost 5 bases and J lost 6 bases. The CDR3 reads CASSTGTGDGYTF. Written as DNA, the CDR3 is TGTGCCAGCAGCACCGGGACAGGGGATGGCTACACCTTC.

The chain combines TRBV6-5 with TRBJ1-4, with D perhaps TRBD1 (5 bases). V was cut by 1 base and J by 8 bases, with 11 bases left in between. The CDR3 length is 14 residues. Germline V gene data show CDR1 as MNHEY and CDR2 as SVGAGI. CDR3 in amino acids: CASSYLGGGEKLFF. For the CDR3, the DNA is TGTGCCAGCAGTTACTTGGGGGGAGGGGAAAAACTGTTTTTT.

This clone was observed a handful of times. The V gene is TRBV5-6, the J gene TRBJ2-7; D is tentatively TRBD1 or TRBD2 (5 bases each). Per germline, CDR1 SGHDT and CDR2 YYEEEE. Deletions cut 1 base from V and 6 bases from J, with 17 bases between. There are 15 residues in the CDR3. Here the CDR3 reads CASSLTGQGRAEQYF. For the CDR3, the DNA is TGTGCCAGCAGCTTGACGGGGCAGGGCAGAGCCGAGCAGTACTTC.

V gene TRBV2 combines with J gene TRBJ2-7; 12 bases align to TRBD2. This CDR3 contains 14 residues. Germline V lookup: CDR1 SNHLY, CDR2 FYNNEI. V lost 6 bases, J lost 5 bases, and 5 bases stayed unmatched. The CDR3 protein is CASSRLAGVDEQYF. The CDR3 DNA is TGTGCCAGCAGCCGACTAGCGGGAGTCGACGAGCAGTACTTC.

The V gene is TRBV14, the J gene TRBJ1-2; D remains unclear. This CDR3 has 13 residues. V lost 2 bases and J 2 bases, leaving 6 bases between the germline ends. Per the germline V gene, CDR1 is SGHDN and CDR2 is FVKESK. The CDR3 loop reads CASSQTGNYGYTF. The CDR3 coding sequence is TGTGCCAGCAGCCAAACCGGGAACTATGGCTACACCTTC.

The chain employs TRBV5-1 and TRBJ1-1, with 9 bases identical to TRBD1. With V trimmed by 3 bases and J by 1 base, 7 bases remained unmatched. This CDR3 has 16 residues. Germline CDR1 reads SGHRS; CDR2 reads YFSETQ. The DNA of the CDR3 is TGCGCCAGCAGCTCCACCGGGACAGGGACGAACACTGAAGCTTTCTTT. As protein: CASSSTGTGTNTEAFF. Using reference TRBV5-1 and TRBJ1-1 for the parts outside the CDR3, the full variable domain is KAGVTQTPRYLIKTRGQQVTLSCSPISGHRSVSWYQQTPGQGLQFLFEYFSETQRNKGNFPGRFSGRQFSNSRSEMNVSTLELGDSALYLCASSSTGTGTNTEAFFGQGTRLTVV.

The chain recombines TRBV29-1 with TRBJ2-7; D is tentatively TRBD1 or TRBD2 (6 bases each). The V gene lost 8 bases and the J gene lost 7 bases, with 18 bases spanning the gap. Germline CDR1 and CDR2: SQVTM and ANQGSEA. The CDR3 extends over 12 amino acids. As DNA, the CDR3 is TGCAGCACCCGGAGAGGGGGGCCAGAGCAGTACTTC. This gives the protein CSTRRGGPEQYF.

This clone was counted between two and nine times. This chain uses TRBV7-2 with TRBJ2-5; D may be TRBD1 (7 bases). The V end lost 5 bases, the J end lost 4 bases, and 20 bases lay between the germline ends. The CDR3 extends over 16 amino acids. The V gene's germline CDR1 is SGHTA and CDR2 FQGNSA. The CDR3 is CASSLNDREDRETQYF. The CDR3 bases are TGTGCCAGCAGCCTGAACGACAGGGAGGATAGAGAGACCCAGTACTTC.

This clone showed up just once. CDR3 coding DNA: TGCGCCAGCAGCCTGACTCGGGCGCGGGAGCAGTACTTC. Its protein product is CASSLTRAREQYF. The chain is built from TRBV4-1 and TRBJ2-7, with D unresolved. This CDR3 has 13 residues. Germline-derived CDR1 and CDR2 are MGHRA and YSYEKL. Trimming took 4 bases from V and 7 from J, leaving 14 bases between them.

This rearrangement joins TRBV19 to TRBJ2-1; 7 bases fit TRBD2. The V gene end was trimmed by 6 bases and the J gene end by 3 bases; junction bases not matched to a gene: 5. Germline CDR1 and CDR2: LNHDA and SQIVND (reference sequence). This CDR3 spans 14 amino acids. CDR3 sequence: CASSWGGRYNEQFF. The CDR3 DNA reads TGTGCCAGTAGCTGGGGGGGTCGCTACAATGAGCAGTTCTTC.